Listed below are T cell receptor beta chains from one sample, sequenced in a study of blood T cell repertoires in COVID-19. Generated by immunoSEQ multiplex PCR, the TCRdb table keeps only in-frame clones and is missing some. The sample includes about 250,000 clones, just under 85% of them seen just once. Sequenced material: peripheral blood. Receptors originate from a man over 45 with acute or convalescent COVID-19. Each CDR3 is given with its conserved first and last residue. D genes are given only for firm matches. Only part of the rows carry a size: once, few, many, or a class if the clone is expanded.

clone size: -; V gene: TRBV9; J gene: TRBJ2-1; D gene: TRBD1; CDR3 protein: CASSESPGQRGVEQFF; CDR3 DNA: TGTGCCAGCAGCGAGTCCCCGGGACAGAGGGGTGTAGAGCAGTTCTTC
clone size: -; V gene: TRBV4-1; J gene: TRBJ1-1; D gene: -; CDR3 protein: CASSQDYTGTEAFF; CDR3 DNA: TGCGCCAGCAGCCAAGATTACACCGGGACTGAAGCTTTCTTT
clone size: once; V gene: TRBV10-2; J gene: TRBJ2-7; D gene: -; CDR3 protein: CASSEAQGVFSDEQYF; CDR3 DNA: TGCGCCAGCAGTGAGGCCCAAGGGGTTTTCAGCGACGAGCAGTACTTC
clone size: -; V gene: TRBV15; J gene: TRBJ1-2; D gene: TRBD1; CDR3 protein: CATSAQGAHGYTF; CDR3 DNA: TGTGCCACCAGCGCACAGGGGGCGCATGGCTACACCTTC
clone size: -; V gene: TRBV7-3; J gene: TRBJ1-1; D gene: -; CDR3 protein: CASSFTLDRNTEAFF; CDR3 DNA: TGTGCCAGCAGCTTTACACTCGACAGGAACACTGAAGCTTTCTTT
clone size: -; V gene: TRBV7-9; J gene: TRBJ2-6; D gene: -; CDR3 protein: CASSLRTDSGANVLTF; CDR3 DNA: TGTGCCAGCAGCTTAAGGACAGACTCTGGGGCCAACGTCCTGACTTTC
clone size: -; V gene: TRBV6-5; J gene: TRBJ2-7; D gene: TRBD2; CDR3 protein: CASILAGGPWYEQYF; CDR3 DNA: TGTGCCAGCATTCTAGCGGGAGGGCCTTGGTACGAGCAGTACTTC
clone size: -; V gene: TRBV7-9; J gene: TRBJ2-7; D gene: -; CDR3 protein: CASSFQNEQYF; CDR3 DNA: TGTGCCAGCAGCTTTCAAAACGAGCAGTACTTC
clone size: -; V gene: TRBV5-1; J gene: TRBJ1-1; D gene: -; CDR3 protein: CASSLTPGNTEAFF; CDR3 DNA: TGCGCCAGCAGCTTGACCCCAGGGAACACTGAAGCTTTCTTT
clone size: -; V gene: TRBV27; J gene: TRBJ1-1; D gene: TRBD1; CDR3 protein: CASMGERDRDVYWNTEAFF; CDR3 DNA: TGTGCCAGCATGGGGGAGAGGGACAGGGACGTATATTGGAACACTGAAGCTTTCTTT
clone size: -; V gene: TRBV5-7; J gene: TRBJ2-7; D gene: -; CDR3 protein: CASTSQSQDSYEQYF; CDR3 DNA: TGTGCCAGCACCTCGCAGAGTCAGGATTCCTACGAGCAGTACTTC
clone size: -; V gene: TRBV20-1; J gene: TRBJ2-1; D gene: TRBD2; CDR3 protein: CSASGGTRRMDGQFF; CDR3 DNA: TGCAGTGCTAGTGGTGGGACTAGGAGGATGGATGGGCAGTTCTTC
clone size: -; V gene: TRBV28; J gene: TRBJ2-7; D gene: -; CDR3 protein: CASSLQGYIYEQYF; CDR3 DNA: TGTGCCAGCAGTTTACAGGGTTACATCTACGAGCAGTACTTC
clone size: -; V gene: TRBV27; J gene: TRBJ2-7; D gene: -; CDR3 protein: CASSPGLTFYEQYF; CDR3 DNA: TGTGCCAGCAGTCCAGGGTTAACTTTCTACGAGCAGTACTTC
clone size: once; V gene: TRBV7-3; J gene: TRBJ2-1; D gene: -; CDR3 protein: CASSPSGTLDEQFF; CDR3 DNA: TGTGCCAGCAGCCCATCCGGGACACTCGATGAGCAGTTCTTC
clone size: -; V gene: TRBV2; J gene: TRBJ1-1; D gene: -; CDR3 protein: CASTTGILNTEAFF; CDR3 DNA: TGTGCCAGCACCACAGGCATCCTGAACACTGAAGCTTTCTTT
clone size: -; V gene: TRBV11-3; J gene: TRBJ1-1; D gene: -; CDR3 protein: CASSSWGGNTEAFF; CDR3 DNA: TGTGCCAGCAGCTCTTGGGGAGGGAACACTGAAGCTTTCTTT
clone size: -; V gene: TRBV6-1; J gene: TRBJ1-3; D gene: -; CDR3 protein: CASSEFGSGGNTIYF; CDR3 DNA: TGTGCCAGCAGTGAATTTGGGTCGGGGGGAAACACCATATATTTT
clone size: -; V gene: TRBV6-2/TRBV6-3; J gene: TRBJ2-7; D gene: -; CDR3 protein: CASSYPRGRIAGEYEQYF; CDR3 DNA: TGTGCCAGCAGTTACCCCAGGGGGCGGATAGCGGGAGAATACGAGCAGTACTTC
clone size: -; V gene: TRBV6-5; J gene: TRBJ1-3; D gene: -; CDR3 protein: CASSGWSGNTIYF; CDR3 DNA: TGTGCCAGCAGCGGGTGGAGTGGAAACACCATATATTTT
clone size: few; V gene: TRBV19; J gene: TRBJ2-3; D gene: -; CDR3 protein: CASSSRVGTQYF; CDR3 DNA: TGTGCCAGTAGTTCGAGGGTGGGTACGCAGTATTTT
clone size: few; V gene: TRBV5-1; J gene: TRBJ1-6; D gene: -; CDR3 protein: CASSLGGNNSPLHF; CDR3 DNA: TGCGCCAGCAGCTTAGGAGGGAATAATTCACCCCTCCACTTT
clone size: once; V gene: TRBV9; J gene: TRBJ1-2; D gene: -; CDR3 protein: CASSVTEGYAGDYGYTF; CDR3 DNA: TGTGCCAGCAGCGTAACCGAGGGATACGCGGGGGACTATGGCTACACCTTC
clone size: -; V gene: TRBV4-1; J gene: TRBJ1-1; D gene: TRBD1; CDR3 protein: CASSQGPQGITEAFF; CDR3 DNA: TGCGCCAGCAGCCAAGGGCCACAGGGGATTACTGAAGCTTTCTTT
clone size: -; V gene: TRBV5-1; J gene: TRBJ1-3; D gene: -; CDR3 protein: CASSPVQGRGTGNTIYF; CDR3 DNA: TGCGCCAGCAGCCCGGTGCAGGGGAGGGGGACTGGAAACACCATATATTTT
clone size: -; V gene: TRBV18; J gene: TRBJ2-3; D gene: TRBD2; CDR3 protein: CASSPLKVKPSGSTDTQYF; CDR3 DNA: TGTGCCAGCTCACCACTAAAAGTCAAGCCTAGCGGTAGCACAGATACGCAGTATTTT
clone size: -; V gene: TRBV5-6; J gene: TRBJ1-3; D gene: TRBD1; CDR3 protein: CASSTPGQGLGNTIYF; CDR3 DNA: TGTGCCAGCAGCACCCCGGGACAGGGGCTTGGAAACACCATATATTTT
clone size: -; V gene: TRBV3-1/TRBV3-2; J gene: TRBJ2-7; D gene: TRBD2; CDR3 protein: CASSQGASGTYEQYF; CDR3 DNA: TGTGCCAGCAGCCAAGGGGCTAGCGGGACTTACGAGCAGTACTTC
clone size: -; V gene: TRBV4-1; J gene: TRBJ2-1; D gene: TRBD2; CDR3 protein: CASSQDPPIAGGPDNEQFF; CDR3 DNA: TGCGCCAGCAGCCAAGATCCCCCTATAGCGGGGGGACCGGACAATGAGCAGTTCTTC
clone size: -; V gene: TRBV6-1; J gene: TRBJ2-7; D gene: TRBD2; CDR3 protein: CASSELAGGSYEQYF; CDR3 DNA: TGTGCCAGCAGTGAATTAGCGGGGGGGAGCTACGAGCAGTACTTC
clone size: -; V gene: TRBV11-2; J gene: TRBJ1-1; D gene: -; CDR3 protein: CASSLGPRGGNTEAFF; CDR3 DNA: TGTGCCAGCAGCTTAGGGCCCCGGGGTGGGAACACTGAAGCTTTCTTT
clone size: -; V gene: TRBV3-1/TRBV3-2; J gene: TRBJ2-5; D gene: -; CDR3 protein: CASTPALEETQYF; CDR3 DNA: TGTGCCAGCACCCCGGCCCTAGAGGAGACCCAGTACTTC
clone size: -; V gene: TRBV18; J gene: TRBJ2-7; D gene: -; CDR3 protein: CASSPPIPPDEQYF; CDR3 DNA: TGTGCCAGCTCACCACCTATCCCACCGGACGAGCAGTACTTC
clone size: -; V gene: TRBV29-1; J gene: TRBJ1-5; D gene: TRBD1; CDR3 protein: CSVARGPGQPQHF; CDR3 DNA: TGCAGCGTTGCCAGGGGGCCCGGTCAGCCCCAGCATTTT
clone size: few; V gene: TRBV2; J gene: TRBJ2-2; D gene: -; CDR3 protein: CASSESVAGTGELFF; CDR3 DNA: TGTGCCAGCAGTGAATCGGTAGCCGGCACCGGGGAGCTGTTTTTT
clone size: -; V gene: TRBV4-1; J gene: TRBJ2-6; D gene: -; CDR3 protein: CASSHLQGKNSGANVLTF; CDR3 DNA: TGCGCCAGCAGCCATCTCCAGGGGAAGAACTCTGGGGCCAACGTCCTGACTTTC
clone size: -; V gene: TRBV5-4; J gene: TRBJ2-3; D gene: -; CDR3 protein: CASSIAGTDTQYF; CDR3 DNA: TGTGCCAGCAGCATAGCGGGCACAGATACGCAGTATTTT